Each of the 10 T cell receptor beta chains below was sequenced from the same sample in a study of PD-L1 blockade in urothelial cancer. Time point defined: pretreatment peripheral blood. The repertoire was sequenced with immunoSEQ multiplex PCR; TCRdb's copy has only in-frame clones and lacks some. The sample includes 55,000 to 75,000 clones, approximately 75% of them seen just once. This sample comprised PBMCs, obtained around atezolizumab (anti-PD-L1) treatment. The origin of the receptors is a man aged 70-80 years with urothelial cancer.

The chain joins TRBV9 to TRBJ1-4; D not resolved. The V gene's germline CDR1 is SGDLS and CDR2 YYNGEE. There are 16 residues in the CDR3. The V gene lost 2 bases and the J gene lost 0 bases, with 11 bases spanning the gap. As DNA, the CDR3 is TGTGCCAGCAGCGTCGAAGCGGCCTCAACTAATGAAAAACTGTTTTTT. Translation gives CASSVEAASTNEKLFF. Filled out from reference TRBV9 and TRBJ1-4, the complete variable domain reads DSGVTQTPKHLITATGQRVTLRCSPRSGDLSVYWYQQSLDQGLQFLIQYYNGEERAKGNILERFSAQQFPDLHSELNLSSLELGDSALYFCASSVEAASTNEKLFFGSGTQLSVL.

The chain joins TRBV6-5 to TRBJ1-1; D gene ambiguous. Trimming cost V 0 bases and J 8 bases, with 10 bases left between them. CDR3 length: 13 residues. The germline V gene has CDR1 MNHEY and CDR2 SVGAGI. The CDR3 loop reads CASSYSRTAEAFF. CDR3 coding DNA: TGTGCCAGCAGTTACTCGAGAACAGCCGAAGCTTTCTTT.

This chain uses TRBV2 with TRBJ1-2; 9 bases are a match to TRBD1. The CDR3 loop spans 16 amino acids. J lost 5 bases, V lost 6 bases, and 13 bases had no gene match. The V gene's germline CDR1 is SNHLY and CDR2 FYNNEI. The CDR3 region is CASSPRTGGPIYGYTF. In DNA form, the CDR3 reads TGTGCCAGCAGCCCCCGAACAGGGGGCCCAATATATGGCTACACCTTC.

The sample holds one count of this clone. This chain connects TRBV29-1 to TRBJ1-5, with TRBD1 matching 9 bases. V shed 7 bases and J 5 bases; nucleotides not matched to a gene: 9. Per germline, CDR1 SQVTM and CDR2 ANQGSEA. This CDR3 is built from 14 residues. CDR3 coding DNA: TGCAGCGCACCACAGGGGGCGCGCTATCAGCCCCAGCATTTT. It translates to CSAPQGARYQPQHF.

The chain links TRBV9 to TRBJ2-3, with 7 bases that match TRBD2. The CDR3 length is 20 residues. J was trimmed by 6 bases and V by 4 bases; bases with no gene match: 26. CDR1 is SGDLS, CDR2 YYNGEE, per germline. CDR3 sequence reads: CASSSTTFGGLPLSQDTQYF. CDR3 sequence (DNA): TGTGCCAGCAGCTCTACCACCTTCGGGGGACTACCACTCTCGCAGGATACGCAGTATTTT.

A single count supports this clone. The rearrangement links TRBV7-9 to TRBJ2-1, with unresolved D. Trimming shortened V by 5 bases and J by 5 bases, and 7 bases separated the two germline ends. The V gene's germline CDR1 is SEHNR and CDR2 FQNEAQ (reference sequence). The CDR3 loop spans 12 amino acids. CDR3 region: CASSRGDNEQFF. CDR3 bases: TGTGCCAGCAGCCGAGGAGACAATGAGCAGTTCTTC.

This clone was observed many times. This sample includes further DNA sequences coding for the same CDR3. This sequence joins TRBV7-7 and TRBJ2-5; 8 bases fit TRBD1. The ends lost 1 base at V and 4 bases at J; junction bases unmatched: 2. CDR1 is SSHAT and CDR2 is FNYEAQ in the germline V gene (reference sequence). CDR3 length equals 14 residues. In DNA form, the CDR3 reads TGTGCCAGCAGCTTAGGGACAGGGCTAGAGACCCAGTACTTC. Translated, it gives CASSLGTGLETQYF.

The genes are TRBV10-1 and TRBJ2-7; TRBD1 might be the D (6 bases). Germline V gives CDR1 WNHNN, CDR2 SYGVQD (reference sequence). The CDR3 contains 18 residues. The germline V and J ends were trimmed by 1 base and 7 bases, with 26 bases remaining between them. In DNA, the CDR3 is TGCGCCAGCAGTGAGTTTACAGGGTCGGTCCCGACATCTGGTGAGCAGTACTTC. Protein sequence: CASSEFTGSVPTSGEQYF.

The rearrangement uses TRBV6-1 and TRBJ2-7; weak D call: TRBD1 (5 bases). V lost 8 bases and J 1 base, leaving 15 bases between the germline ends. The CDR3 is 14 residues long. Germline-derived CDR1 and CDR2 are MNHNS and SASEGT. The CDR3 protein is CASARLRDSYEQYF. The DNA of the CDR3 is TGTGCCAGCGCTAGGCTCAGGGATTCCTACGAGCAGTACTTC.

The CDR3 coding sequence is TGTGCCAGTAGTATGGGCGGGAGGGTAGTATATGAGCAGTTCTTC. This translates into CASSMGGRVVYEQFF. The chain employs TRBV19 and TRBJ2-1, with 9 positions matching TRBD2. Germline assignment: CDR1 LNHDA and CDR2 SQIVND (reference sequence). Germline trimming cut 3 bases from V and 8 bases from J; bases unmatched to any gene: 8. The CDR3 length is 15 residues.